These T cell receptor beta chains were read from a single sample in a study of response to subunit inactivated influenza vaccine. TCRdb re-called the RT-PCR reads through MiXCR, storing one row per CDR3 protein. The data contain approximately 500,000 distinct CDR3 sequences, about an eighth of them singletons. The sample was PBMCs from blood, taken about 40 days after vaccination. The receptors were sampled from a man aged 45-65 years who received an inactivated influenza vaccine. CDR3s include the opening cysteine and the closing phenylalanine or tryptophan. D genes are given only for firm matches. Only part of the rows carry a size: once, few, many, or a class if the clone is expanded.

clone_size | j_call | v_call | d_call | cdr3_aa | cdr3_nt
few | TRBJ2-3 | TRBV12-3/TRBV12-4 | TRBD1 | CASTNLDFTGGGTDTQYF | TGTGCCAGCACCAACTTAGACTTTACAGGGGGAGGCACAGATACGCAGTATTTT
. | TRBJ2-1 | TRBV4-2 | TRBD2 | CASSQEVGGKNNEQFF | TGTGCCAGCAGCCAAGAGGTGGGGGGGAAGAACAATGAGCAGTTCTTC
few | TRBJ2-1 | TRBV20-1 | . | CSARDIKGGGMHEQFF | TGCAGTGCTAGAGATATCAAGGGGGGAGGGATGCATGAGCAGTTCTTC
once | TRBJ2-7 | TRBV7-9 | TRBD1 | CASSLIEGQGLHYEQYF | TGTGCCAGCAGCTTAATTGAGGGACAGGGGCTCCACTACGAGCAGTACTTC
. | TRBJ1-3 | TRBV4-2 | . | CASSRDASSGNTIYF | TGTGCCAGCAGCCGGGACGCAAGCTCTGGAAACACCATATATTTT
few | TRBJ2-5 | TRBV15 | TRBD2 | CATSRGGVSGGQETQYF | TGTGCCACCAGCAGAGGGGGAGTTAGCGGGGGACAAGAGACCCAGTACTTC
few | TRBJ2-7 | TRBV12-3/TRBV12-4 | . | CASSLPGPAKEQYF | TGTGCCAGCAGTCTCCCTGGACCGGCAAAAGAGCAGTACTTC
few | TRBJ1-2 | TRBV5-1 | . | CASSLRERGGYTF | TGCGCCAGCAGCCTGCGTGAAAGAGGAGGCTACACCTTC
. | TRBJ1-1 | TRBV5-1 | . | CASSPLSANTEAFF | TGCGCCAGCAGCCCCCTTTCGGCGAACACTGAAGCTTTCTTT
. | TRBJ1-3 | TRBV9 | . | CASSVADLTTGNTIYF | TGTGCCAGCAGCGTAGCCGATCTTACAACTGGAAACACCATATATTTT
many | TRBJ2-6 | TRBV15 | . | CATSTGQGRAGANVLTF | TGTGCCACCAGCACCGGCCAGGGAAGGGCTGGGGCCAACGTCCTGACTTTC
. | TRBJ2-2 | TRBV11-1 | TRBD2 | CASSLAWASGRANTGELFF | TGTGCCAGCAGCTTAGCATGGGCTAGCGGGCGTGCGAACACCGGGGAGCTGTTTTTT
many | TRBJ1-6 | TRBV7-9 | . | CASSLADGFDSPLHF | TGTGCCAGCAGCTTAGCGGACGGCTTCGATTCACCCCTCCACTTT
few | TRBJ2-5 | TRBV7-9 | . | CASSLGLGVGETQYF | TGTGCCAGCAGCTTAGGGTTAGGGGTTGGAGAGACCCAGTACTTC
. | TRBJ2-5 | TRBV29-1 | TRBD2 | CSVEDWLAGEGQETQYF | TGCAGCGTTGAAGATTGGCTAGCGGGAGAGGGGCAAGAGACCCAGTACTTC
many | TRBJ1-4 | TRBV29-1 | . | CSVLRDLGGGLFF | TGCAGCGTCCTCCGGGACCTTGGGGGCGGACTGTTTTTT